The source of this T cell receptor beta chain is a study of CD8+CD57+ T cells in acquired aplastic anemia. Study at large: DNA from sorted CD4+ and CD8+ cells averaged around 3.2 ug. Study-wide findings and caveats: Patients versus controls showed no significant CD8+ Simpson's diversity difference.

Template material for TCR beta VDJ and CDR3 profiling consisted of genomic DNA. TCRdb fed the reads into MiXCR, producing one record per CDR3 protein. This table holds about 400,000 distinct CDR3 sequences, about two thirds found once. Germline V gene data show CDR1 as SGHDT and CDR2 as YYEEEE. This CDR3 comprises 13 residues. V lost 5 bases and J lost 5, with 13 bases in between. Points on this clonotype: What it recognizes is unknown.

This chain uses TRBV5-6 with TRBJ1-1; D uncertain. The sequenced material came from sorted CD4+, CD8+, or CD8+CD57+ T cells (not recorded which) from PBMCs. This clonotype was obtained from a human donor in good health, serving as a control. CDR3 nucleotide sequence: TGTGCCAGCAGAGCGGCGAATAGAACTGAAGCTTTCTTT. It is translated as CASRAANRTEAFF.